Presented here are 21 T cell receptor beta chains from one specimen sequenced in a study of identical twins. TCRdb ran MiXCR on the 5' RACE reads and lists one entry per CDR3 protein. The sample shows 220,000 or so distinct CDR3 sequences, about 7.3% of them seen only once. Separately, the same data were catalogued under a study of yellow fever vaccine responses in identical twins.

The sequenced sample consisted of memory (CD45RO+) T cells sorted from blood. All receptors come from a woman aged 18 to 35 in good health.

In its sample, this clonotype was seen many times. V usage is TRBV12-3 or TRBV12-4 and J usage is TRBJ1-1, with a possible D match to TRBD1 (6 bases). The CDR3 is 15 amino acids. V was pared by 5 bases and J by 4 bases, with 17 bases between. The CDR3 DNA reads TGTGCCAGCAGTCAGTACAGGGTCAGGGGCACTGAAGCTTTCTTT. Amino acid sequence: CASSQYRVRGTEAFF.

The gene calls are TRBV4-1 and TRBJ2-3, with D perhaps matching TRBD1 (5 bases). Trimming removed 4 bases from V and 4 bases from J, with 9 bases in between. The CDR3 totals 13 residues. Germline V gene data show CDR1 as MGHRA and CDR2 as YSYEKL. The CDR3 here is CASSPTRADTQYF. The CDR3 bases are TGCGCCAGCAGCCCGACCAGGGCAGATACGCAGTATTTT.

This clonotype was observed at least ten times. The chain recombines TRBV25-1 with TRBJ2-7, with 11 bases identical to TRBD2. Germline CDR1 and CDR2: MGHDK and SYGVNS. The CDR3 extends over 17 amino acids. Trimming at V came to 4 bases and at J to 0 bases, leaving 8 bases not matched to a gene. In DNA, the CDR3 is TGTGCCAGCAGTGGACTAGCGGGAACGGGGAGCTCCTACGAGCAGTACTTC. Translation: CASSGLAGTGSSYEQYF.

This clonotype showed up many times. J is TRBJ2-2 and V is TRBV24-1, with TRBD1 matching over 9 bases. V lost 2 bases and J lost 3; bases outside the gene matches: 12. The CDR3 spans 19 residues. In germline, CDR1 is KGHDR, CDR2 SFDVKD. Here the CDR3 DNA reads TGTGCCACCAGTGATTGGGGACAGGGTGATCCACGGTACACCGGGGAGCTGTTTTTT. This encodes CATSDWGQGDPRYTGELFF.

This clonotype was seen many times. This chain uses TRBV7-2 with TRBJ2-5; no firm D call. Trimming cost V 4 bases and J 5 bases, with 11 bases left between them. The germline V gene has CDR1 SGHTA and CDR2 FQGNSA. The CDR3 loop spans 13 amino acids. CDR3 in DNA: TGTGCCAGCAGCTGGAATTTGGACGAGACCCAGTACTTC. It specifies CASSWNLDETQYF. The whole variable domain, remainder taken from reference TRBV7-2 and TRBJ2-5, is GAGVSQSPSNKVTEKGKDVELRCDPISGHTALYWYRQSLGQGLEFLIYFQGNSAPDKSGLPSDRFSAERTGGSVSTLTIQRTQQEDSAVYLCASSWNLDETQYFGPGTRLLVL.

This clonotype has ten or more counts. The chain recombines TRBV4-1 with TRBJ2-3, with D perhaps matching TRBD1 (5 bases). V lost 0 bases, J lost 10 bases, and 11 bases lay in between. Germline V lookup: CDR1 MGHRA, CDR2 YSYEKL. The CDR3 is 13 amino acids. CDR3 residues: CASSQDKGLAQYF. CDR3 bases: TGCGCCAGCAGCCAAGATAAGGGGCTGGCGCAGTATTTT.

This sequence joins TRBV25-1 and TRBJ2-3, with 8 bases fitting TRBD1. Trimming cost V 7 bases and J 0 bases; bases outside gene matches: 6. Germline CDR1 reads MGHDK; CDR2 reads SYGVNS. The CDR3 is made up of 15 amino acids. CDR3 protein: CASNRDRLSTDTQYF. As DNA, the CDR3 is TGTGCCAGCAACCGGGACAGGCTAAGCACAGATACGCAGTATTTT.

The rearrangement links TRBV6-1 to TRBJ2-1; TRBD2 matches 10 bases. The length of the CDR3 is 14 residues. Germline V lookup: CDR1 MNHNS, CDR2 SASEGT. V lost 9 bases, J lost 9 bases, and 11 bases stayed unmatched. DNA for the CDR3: TGTGCCAGTCATATAGCGGGAGGTTTTGGTGAGCAGTTCTTC. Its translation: CASHIAGGFGEQFF.

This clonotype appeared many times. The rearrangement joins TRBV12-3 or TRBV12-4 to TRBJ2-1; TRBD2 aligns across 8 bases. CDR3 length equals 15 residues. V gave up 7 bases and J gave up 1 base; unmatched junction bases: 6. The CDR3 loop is CASTRGLVSYNEQFF. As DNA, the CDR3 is TGTGCCAGCACCAGGGGACTAGTTTCCTACAATGAGCAGTTCTTC.

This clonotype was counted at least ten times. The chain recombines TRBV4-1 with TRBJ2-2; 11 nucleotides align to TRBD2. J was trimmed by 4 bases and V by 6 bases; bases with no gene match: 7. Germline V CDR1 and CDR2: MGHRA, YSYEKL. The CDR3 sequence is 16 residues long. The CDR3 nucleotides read TGCGCCAGCAGATTAGCGGGAGGGCCGGGCACCGGGGAGCTGTTTTTT. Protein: CASRLAGGPGTGELFF.

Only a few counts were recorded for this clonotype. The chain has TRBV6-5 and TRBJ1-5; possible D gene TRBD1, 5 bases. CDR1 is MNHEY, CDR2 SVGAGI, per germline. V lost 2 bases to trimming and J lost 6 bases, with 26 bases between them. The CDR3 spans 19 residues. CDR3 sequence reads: CASSYPDSGSAGVAQPQHF. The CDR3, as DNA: TGTGCCAGCAGTTACCCCGACAGTGGAAGCGCGGGCGTAGCTCAGCCCCAGCATTTT.

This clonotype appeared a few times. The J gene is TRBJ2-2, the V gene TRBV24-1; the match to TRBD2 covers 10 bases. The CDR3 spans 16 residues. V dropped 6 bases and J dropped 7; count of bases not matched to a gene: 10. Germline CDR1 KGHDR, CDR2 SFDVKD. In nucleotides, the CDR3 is TGTGCCACCAGTAGAAGCGGGGGGGCGAAATTCGGGGAGCTGTTTTTT. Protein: CATSRSGGAKFGELFF.

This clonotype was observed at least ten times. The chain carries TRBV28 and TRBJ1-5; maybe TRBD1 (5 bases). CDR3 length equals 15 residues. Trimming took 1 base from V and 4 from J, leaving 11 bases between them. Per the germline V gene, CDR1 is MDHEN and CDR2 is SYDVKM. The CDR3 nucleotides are TGTGCCAGCAGTTTATACGGGGGGTCGAATCAGCCCCAGCATTTT. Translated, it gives CASSLYGGSNQPQHF.

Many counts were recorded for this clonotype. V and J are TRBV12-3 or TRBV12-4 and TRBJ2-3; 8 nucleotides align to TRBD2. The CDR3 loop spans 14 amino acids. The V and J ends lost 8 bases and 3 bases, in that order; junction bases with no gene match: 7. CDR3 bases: TGTGCCAGCCTCCGGGGGGGGGTTACAGATACGCAGTATTTT. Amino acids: CASLRGGVTDTQYF.

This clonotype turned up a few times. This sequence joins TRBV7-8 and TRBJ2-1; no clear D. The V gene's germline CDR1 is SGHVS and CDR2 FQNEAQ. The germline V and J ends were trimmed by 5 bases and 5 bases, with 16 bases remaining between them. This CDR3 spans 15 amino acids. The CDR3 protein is CASSGSIVAHNEQFF. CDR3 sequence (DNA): TGTGCCAGCAGCGGATCTATTGTTGCACACAATGAGCAGTTCTTC.

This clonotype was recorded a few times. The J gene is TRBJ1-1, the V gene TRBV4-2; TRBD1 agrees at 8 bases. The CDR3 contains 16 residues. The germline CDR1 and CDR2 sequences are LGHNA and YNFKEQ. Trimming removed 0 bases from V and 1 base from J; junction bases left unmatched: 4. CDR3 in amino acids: CASSQDLDRGNTEAFF. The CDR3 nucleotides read TGTGCCAGCAGCCAAGATCTTGACAGGGGGAACACTGAAGCTTTCTTT.

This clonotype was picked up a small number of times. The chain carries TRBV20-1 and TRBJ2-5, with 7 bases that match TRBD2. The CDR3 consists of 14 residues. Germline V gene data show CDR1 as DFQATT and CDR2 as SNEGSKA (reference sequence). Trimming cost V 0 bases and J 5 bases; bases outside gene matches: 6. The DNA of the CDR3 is TGCAGTGCTAGAGACGGGGGGAATAGGGAGACCCAGTACTTC. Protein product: CSARDGGNRETQYF.

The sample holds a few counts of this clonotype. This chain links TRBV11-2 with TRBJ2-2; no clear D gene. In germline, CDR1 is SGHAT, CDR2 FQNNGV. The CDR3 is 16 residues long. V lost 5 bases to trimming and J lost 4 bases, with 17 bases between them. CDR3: CASSELRGRGTGELFF. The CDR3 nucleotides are TGTGCCAGCAGCGAACTGCGAGGTCGAGGCACCGGGGAGCTGTTTTTT.

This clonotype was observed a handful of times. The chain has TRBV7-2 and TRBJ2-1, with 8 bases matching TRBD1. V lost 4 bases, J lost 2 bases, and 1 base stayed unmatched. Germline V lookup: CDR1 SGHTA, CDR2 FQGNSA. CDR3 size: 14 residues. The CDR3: CASSSDRAYNEQFF. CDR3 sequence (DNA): TGTGCCAGCAGCTCGGACAGGGCCTACAATGAGCAGTTCTTC.

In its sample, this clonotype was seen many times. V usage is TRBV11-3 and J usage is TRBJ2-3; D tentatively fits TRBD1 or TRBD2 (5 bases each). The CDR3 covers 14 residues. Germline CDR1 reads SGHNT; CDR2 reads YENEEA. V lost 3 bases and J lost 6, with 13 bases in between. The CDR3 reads CASSLGEARDTQYF. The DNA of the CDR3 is TGTGCCAGCAGCTTGGGGGAAGCGAGGGATACGCAGTATTTT.

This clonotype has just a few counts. The CDR3 nucleotides read TGCAGTGCTGCTGTAGCGGGAGGGCCGTTATTGGATGAGCAGTTCTTC. Its protein is CSAAVAGGPLLDEQFF. The chain combines TRBV20-1 with TRBJ2-1; 11 positions agree with TRBD2. This CDR3 is 16 amino acids long. The V gene's germline CDR1 is DFQATT and CDR2 SNEGSKA (reference sequence). With 5 bases clipped from V and 8 bases from J, the junction kept 14 bases outside the gene matches.